The T cell receptor beta chain described here comes from a study of blood T cell repertoires in COVID-19. Looking at the study overall: COVID-19 samples from acute and convalescent phases originated in the United States, Italy and Spain.

Under the authors' procedure: Using reference gene primer amplification, nucleated cell counts were estimated. Method: immunoSEQ multiplex PCR; TCRdb's copy keeps in-frame clones and lacks some. V and J calls and clone size come straight from that table; D and trimming were deduced from the DNA. The sample contains tens of thousands of clones, around 90% of which appear only once. Per the germline V gene, CDR1 is LGHDT and CDR2 is YNNKEL (reference sequence). Trimming shortened V by 4 bases and J by 8 bases, and 18 bases separated the two germline ends. The length of the CDR3 is 15 residues. The clonotype comes from an elderly woman with active COVID-19. The sequenced material came from peripheral blood. The rearrangement joins TRBV3-1 (or the pseudogene TRBV3-2) to TRBJ2-1; D may be TRBD2 (5 bases). In DNA form, the CDR3 reads TGTGCCAGCAGCCCCCGGGGAATTGATGGGGATGAGCAGTTCTTC. This sequence encodes CASSPRGIDGDEQFF.